This T cell receptor (beta chain) was sequenced during a study of regulatory T cells in long-lasting Graves disease. Noted time point: newly diagnosed GD, antithyroid drugs for less than 3 months. Making the TCR library involved RNA that had been extracted from PBMCs. Building of the TCR beta libraries involved iRepertoire HTBI primers and Arm-PCR of CDR3 regions. TCRdb reprocessed the multiplex PCR reads via MiXCR and lists one record per CDR3 protein. The data contain about 400,000 distinct CDR3 sequences, approximately 15% of them singletons. This clonotype appeared once. CDR1 and CDR2 from the germline V gene are MGHRA and YSYEKL. The CDR3 totals 15 residues. After removal of 5 bases from V and 4 bases from J, the junction contained 10 bases not matched to a gene. These data were also reused for a study on T cells in Graves' hyperthyroidism and ophthalmopathy. That work states: Exclusions: uncontrolled infection, other autoimmune disease, pregnancy, lactation.

The TCR sequence derives from a woman in her thirties or forties with Graves disease. The sequences come from peripheral blood mononuclear cells (PBMCs), collected at new diagnosis, from a patient treated with antithyroid drugs. J is TRBJ1-1 and V is TRBV4-1; 7 bases fit TRBD1. The CDR3 nucleotides are TGCGCCAGCAGCTATCGACAGGAGGGGGCCACTGAAGCTTTCTTT. The encoded protein is CASSYRQEGATEAFF.